Each of the 16 T cell receptor beta chains below was sequenced from the same sample in a study of blood T cell repertoires in COVID-19 (dated by TCRdb to 2019 to 2021). Receptors were amplified or captured by the immunoSEQ multiplex PCR assay. TCRdb retrieved this table from immuneACCESS and kept in-frame rearrangements only. Not all clones are present; in checked studies, unresolved V genes account for under half, and no reason is known for the remainder. Present in this sample are around 64,000 clones, 86% of which were seen just once. The ten largest clonotypes hold 2% of the sample. Sequenced input: peripheral blood. These receptor sequences come from a man between 25 and 39 years old with acute or convalescent COVID-19.

The chain employs TRBV3-1 (or the pseudogene TRBV3-2) and TRBJ2-2; 7 bases agree with TRBD1. Germline values: CDR1 LGHDT, CDR2 YNNKEL (reference sequence). The CDR3 has 17 residues. V lost 6 bases to trimming and J lost 6 bases; unmatched junction nucleotides: 16. The CDR3 region has the DNA TGTGCCAGCAGGAATCCGGACAGGACGGGGTCACCCGGGGAGCTGTTTTTT. Translated: CASRNPDRTGSPGELFF.

The V and J genes are TRBV29-1 and TRBJ2-3; 10 nucleotides match TRBD2. Trimming removed 7 bases from V and 4 bases from J; junction bases left unmatched: 8. This CDR3 comprises 14 residues. The V gene's germline CDR1 is SQVTM and CDR2 ANQGSEA. CDR3 sequence reads: CSAGTSVGPDTQYF. The CDR3 coding sequence is TGCAGCGCTGGGACTAGCGTAGGACCAGATACGCAGTATTTT.

The V and J genes are TRBV19 and TRBJ2-7, with 9 bases lining up with TRBD1. J gave up 4 bases and V 1 base, and 5 bases lay outside the gene matches. CDR3 length equals 15 residues. The germline V gene encodes CDR1 LNHDA and CDR2 SQIVND (reference sequence). Written as DNA, the CDR3 is TGTGCCAGTAGTATAGGAGGACAGGGGCGGTACGAGCAGTACTTC. It specifies CASSIGGQGRYEQYF. Drawing the rest from reference TRBV19 and TRBJ2-7, the complete variable domain is DGGITQSPKYLFRKEGQNVTLSCEQNLNHDAMYWYRQDPGQGLRLIYYSQIVNDFQKGDIAEGYSVSREKKESFPLTVTSAQKNPTAFYLCASSIGGQGRYEQYFGPGTRLTVT.

This chain uses TRBV20-1 with TRBJ1-1; D is ambiguous. Deletions cut 1 base from V and 6 bases from J, with 6 bases between. Germline V gene data show CDR1 as DFQATT and CDR2 as SNEGSKA (reference sequence). This CDR3 is 11 amino acids long. CDR3 DNA sequence: TGCAGTGCTAGAGGGGGAGCTGAAGCTTTCTTT. This encodes CSARGGAEAFF.

The gene calls are TRBV5-8 and TRBJ2-6, with D hard to call. The CDR3 loop spans 15 amino acids. V lost 4 bases to trimming and J lost 3 bases, with 11 bases between them. Germline CDR1 and CDR2: SGHTS and YDEGEE. Here the CDR3 reads CASSPRLYGANVLTF. CDR3 DNA: TGTGCCAGCAGCCCTAGGTTATATGGGGCCAACGTCCTGACTTTC.

The chain uses TRBV7-6 and TRBJ2-7; D remains unclear. Looked up from germline, CDR1 is SGHVS and CDR2 is FNYEAQ. This CDR3 is 15 amino acids long. The V end lost 4 bases, the J end lost 4 bases, and 17 bases lay between the germline ends. The CDR3 here is CASSYVTPDRYEQYV. The CDR3 DNA reads as TGTGCCAGCAGCTACGTGACACCTGATCGGTACGAGCAGTACGTC.

The rearrangement links TRBV6-5 to TRBJ2-7; D perhaps matches TRBD2 (7 bases). This CDR3 contains 16 residues. The germline V gene has CDR1 MNHEY and CDR2 SVGAGI. V dropped 1 base and J dropped 0 bases, with 13 bases sitting between them. The CDR3 spells CASSYYGGGPSYEQYV. CDR3 DNA sequence: TGTGCCAGCAGTTACTATGGGGGGGGCCCCTCCTACGAGCAGTACGTC.

V is TRBV18 and J is TRBJ1-4, with D possibly TRBD1 on 6 matching bases. Per germline, CDR1 KGHSH and CDR2 LQKENI. V was shortened by 3 bases and J by 7 bases, with 12 bases between the two germline ends. The CDR3 sequence is 14 residues long. The CDR3 here is CASSPTGTGEKLFF. CDR3 nucleotide sequence: TGTGCCAGCTCACCTACAGGGACCGGTGAAAAACTGTTTTTT.

This chain connects TRBV11-2 to TRBJ1-1; TRBD1 aligns across 8 bases. Per germline, CDR1 SGHAT and CDR2 FQNNGV. Trimming took 5 bases from V and 6 from J; bases not matched to a gene: 5. This CDR3 spans 13 amino acids. The CDR3 sequence: CASSPRTGSEAFF. DNA for the CDR3: TGTGCCAGCAGCCCGAGGACAGGGTCTGAAGCTTTCTTT.

The rearrangement links TRBV4-1 to TRBJ2-5; tentatively, D is TRBD2 (6 bases). The CDR3 is 13 amino acids. V shed 0 bases and J shed 7 bases, with 9 bases lying between them. Germline V gene lookup returns CDR1 MGHRA and CDR2 YSYEKL. The CDR3 DNA is TGCGCCAGCAGCCAAGATCGGGGGAGGACCCAGTACTTC. It encodes CASSQDRGRTQYF.

This chain links TRBV18 with TRBJ1-1; TRBD1 agrees at 8 bases. V dropped 5 bases and J dropped 3; count of bases not matched to a gene: 8. CDR3 length: 15 residues. Germline V gene lookup returns CDR1 KGHSH and CDR2 LQKENI. The CDR3 loop is CASSSGQGWDTEAFF. The DNA of the CDR3 is TGTGCCAGCTCATCAGGACAGGGATGGGACACTGAAGCTTTCTTT. The full variable domain, with the rest looked up from reference TRBV18 and TRBJ1-1, is NAGVMQNPRHLVRRRGQEARLRCSPMKGHSHVYWYRQLPEEGLKFMVYLQKENIIDESGMPKERFSAEFPKEGPSILRIQQVVRGDSAAYFCASSSGQGWDTEAFFGQGTRLTVV.

V is TRBV5-1 and J is TRBJ2-1; 8 nucleotides line up with TRBD1. The CDR3 is 16 residues long. V trimming: 0 bases; J trimming: 3 bases; junction bases outside the gene matches: 5. Germline CDR1 and CDR2: SGHRS and YFSETQ. CDR3 sequence: CASSLGTGLFYNEQFF. The CDR3 nucleotides are TGCGCCAGCAGCTTGGGGACAGGGCTTTTCTACAATGAGCAGTTCTTC.

The chain employs TRBV4-2 and TRBJ2-3; TRBD2 matches 11 bases. V trimming: 0 bases; J trimming: 0 bases; junction bases outside the gene matches: 11. The germline V gene has CDR1 LGHNA and CDR2 YNFKEQ. The CDR3 is 20 residues long. The CDR3 DNA reads TGTGCCAGCAGCCAAGATCAAACTAGCGGGAGCCTTACTAGCACAGATACGCAGTATTTT. Residues: CASSQDQTSGSLTSTDTQYF.

In this sample, this clone turned up once. The V call is TRBV5-1, the J call TRBJ1-2; no definite D call. Germline CDR1 reads SGHRS; CDR2 reads YFSETQ. V was cut by 5 bases and J by 0 bases, with 11 bases left in between. The CDR3 is made up of 14 amino acids. For the CDR3, the DNA is TGCGCCAGCAGGGAAGCGCCAGCTAACTATGGCTACACCTTC. This gives the protein CASREAPANYGYTF.

This clone has just a few counts. This chain links TRBV19 with TRBJ1-2; the match to TRBD1 covers 9 bases. Germline V gives CDR1 LNHDA, CDR2 SQIVND (reference sequence). The V and J ends lost 5 bases and 6 bases, in that order; junction bases with no gene match: 10. The CDR3 loop spans 15 amino acids. The chain's CDR3 is CASSLAPGQGHGYTF. The DNA for the CDR3 is TGTGCCAGTAGTCTAGCCCCGGGACAGGGTCATGGCTACACCTTC.

DNA for the CDR3: TGTGCCAGCAGCTTATGGGGGGTCTACGAGCAGTACTTC. It yields the protein CASSLWGVYEQYF. This chain joins TRBV7-9 and TRBJ2-7, with a tentative D call TRBD2 (6 bases). The CDR3 is made up of 13 amino acids. CDR1 and CDR2 (germline): SEHNR, FQNEAQ (reference sequence). The germline V and J ends were trimmed by 2 bases and 3 bases, with 8 bases remaining between them.